The 10 T cell receptor beta chains listed next were all sequenced from one sample in a study of naive and memory T cell subsets. An equimolar mix of two oligonucleotides served as the beta constant-region primer for TRBC1 and TRBC2. TCRdb used MiXCR to reprocess the UMI-ligation and nested PCR reads, holding one entry per CDR3 protein. The data show under 100,000 distinct CDR3 sequences, more than 6.5% seen once. Sequenced sample: central memory CD4+ T cells from blood. All receptors derive from a human donor in good health.

The gene calls are TRBV3-1 and TRBJ1-2; 9 bases fit TRBD1. This CDR3 contains 16 residues. Per germline, CDR1 LGHDT and CDR2 YNNKEL (reference sequence). V was pared by 4 bases and J by 4 bases, with 10 bases of the junction left unmatched. This CDR3 reads CASSPTGTGRVYGYTF. CDR3 DNA sequence: TGTGCCAGCAGCCCAACCGGGACAGGGAGGGTCTATGGCTACACCTTC.

The chain employs TRBV20-1 and TRBJ2-1; 8 bases match TRBD2. With V trimmed by 0 bases and J by 2 bases, 6 bases remained unmatched. This CDR3 has 16 amino acids. Germline CDR1 reads DFQATT; CDR2 reads SNEGSKA (reference sequence). DNA for the CDR3: TGCAGTGCTAGAGATCGGAGGCGGGGGGCCTACAATGAGCAGTTCTTC. This sequence encodes CSARDRRRGAYNEQFF.

This clonotype was recorded a few times. This chain connects TRBV20-1 to TRBJ1-1, with a tentative D call TRBD1 (6 bases). The CDR3 consists of 13 residues. The V end was cut by 0 bases, the J end by 5 bases, with 10 bases between. The germline V gene has CDR1 DFQATT and CDR2 SNEGSKA (reference sequence). Here the CDR3 DNA reads TGCAGTGCTAGAGAGGGGGCGCGAACTGAAGCTTTCTTT. Translating it yields CSAREGARTEAFF.

This clonotype occurred many times. The chain carries TRBV5-6 and TRBJ2-7; a possible D gene is TRBD2 (5 bases). Germline V gene sequence: CDR1 SGHDT, CDR2 YYEEEE. The V and J ends lost 1 base and 6 bases respectively, with 17 bases between them. The CDR3 is 15 amino acids. CDR3 DNA: TGTGCCAGCAGCTTGTTTTTGGAGGATAAGGGCGAGCAGTACTTC. As protein: CASSLFLEDKGEQYF.

This clonotype showed up many times. The J gene is TRBJ2-7, the V gene TRBV4-3, with D perhaps assigned TRBD1 or TRBD2 (5 bases each). There are 15 residues in the CDR3. Per the germline V gene, CDR1 is LGHNA and CDR2 is YSLEER. Between the trimmed V and J ends, which lost 4 bases and 5 bases, there was a span of 18 bases. CDR3 residues: CASSRTGAASHEQYF. For the CDR3, the DNA is TGCGCCAGCAGCCGGACTGGGGCGGCCAGTCACGAGCAGTACTTC.

This clonotype was counted at least ten times. CDR3 loop: CSARTGANQPQHF. The CDR3 nucleotides are TGCAGTGCTAGGACAGGGGCCAATCAGCCCCAGCATTTT. This chain connects TRBV20-1 to TRBJ1-5, with 8 positions matching TRBD1. The V gene's germline CDR1 is DFQATT and CDR2 SNEGSKA (reference sequence). CDR3 length equals 13 residues. The V gene end was trimmed by 3 bases and the J gene end by 3 bases; junction bases not matched to a gene: 1.

This clonotype has at least ten counts. J is TRBJ2-3 and V is TRBV28; 9 positions match TRBD2. J lost 1 base, V lost 4 bases, and 6 bases had no gene match. The CDR3 has 16 amino acids. Germline V gene lookup returns CDR1 MDHEN and CDR2 SYDVKM. CDR3 sequence: CASSSGSGSGTDTQYF. The CDR3 bases are TGTGCCAGCAGTTCCGGTAGCGGGAGCGGCACAGATACGCAGTATTTT.

In its sample, this clonotype was seen many times. The rearrangement joins TRBV7-8 to TRBJ2-7; D gene uncertain. This CDR3 has 12 residues. In germline, CDR1 is SGHVS, CDR2 FQNEAQ. V lost 5 bases, J lost 3 bases, and 8 bases lay in between. The CDR3 DNA sequence: TGTGCCAGCAGCAGATATAGCTACGAGCAGTACTTC. It codes for CASSRYSYEQYF.

This clonotype has just a few counts. The junction shows a germline mismatch at one end, possibly a read error. This chain links TRBV7-9 with TRBJ2-3; D is unclear. CDR3 size: 14 residues. Germline V gene data show CDR1 as SEHNR and CDR2 as FQNEAQ (reference sequence). This chain's CDR3 is CASSQAAGSDTQYF. The CDR3, as DNA: TGTGCCAGCAGCCAGGCCGCTGGGTCAGACACGCAGTATTTT.

Many counts were recorded for this clonotype. The J gene is TRBJ2-2, the V gene TRBV7-3; a possible D gene is TRBD1 (6 bases). CDR3 length: 15 amino acids. Deletions cut 3 bases from V and 5 bases from J, with 13 bases between. Germline CDR1 SGHTA, CDR2 FQGTGA. The CDR3 nucleotides read TGTGCCAGCAGCTTGAACAGGGCGGGTACCGGGGAGCTGTTTTTT. Amino acid sequence: CASSLNRAGTGELFF.